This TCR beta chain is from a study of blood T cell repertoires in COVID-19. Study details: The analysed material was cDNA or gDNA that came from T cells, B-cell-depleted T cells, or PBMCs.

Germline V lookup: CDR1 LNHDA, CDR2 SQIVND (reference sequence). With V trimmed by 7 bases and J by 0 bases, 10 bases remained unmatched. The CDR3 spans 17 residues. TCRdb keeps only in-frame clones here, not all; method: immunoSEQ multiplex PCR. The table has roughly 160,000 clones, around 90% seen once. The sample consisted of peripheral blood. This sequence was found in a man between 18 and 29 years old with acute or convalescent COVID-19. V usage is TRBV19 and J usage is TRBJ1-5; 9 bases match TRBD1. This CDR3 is CASTKGDRAYSNQPQHF. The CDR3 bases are TGTGCCAGTACCAAAGGGGACAGGGCTTATAGCAATCAGCCCCAGCATTTT.